This TCR beta chain was observed in a study of CXCR3-negative and CXCR3-positive naive CD8 T cells. Study-wide findings and caveats: CXCR3-positive naive cells had more hydrophobic TRB CDR3s than CXCR3-negative naive cells.

Libraries of TRB cDNA were made by 5' RACE and carried UMIs. Reanalyzing the 5' RACE reads, TCRdb keeps one entry per CDR3 protein, without DNA. This sample contains 150,000 to 180,000 distinct CDR3 sequences. A word on this clonotype: Its specificity is not known.

Per the germline V gene, CDR1 is MDHEN and CDR2 is SYDVKM. The CDR3 runs 15 residues. The sequence derives from a human donor in good health. Some clones in this sample may be carry-over from other donors' samples. The sequenced sample consisted of naive CXCR3+ CD8+ T cells from blood. The subset denotes: CD45RO-CCR7+CD27+CD95- naive CD8+ T cells expressing CXCR3 (TNR3+). The rearrangement uses TRBV28 and TRBJ2-5; the TCRdb call, TRBD1, lacks DNA for checking. The CDR3 region is CASSRWAGSGETQYF.